The present TCR beta chain was sequenced within a study of PD-L1 blockade in urothelial cancer (dated by TCRdb to the late 2010s). Concerning the study at large: All patients started therapy around 2014 and received atezolizumab 1,200 mg intravenously every 3 weeks. About 90% of the roughly 30 patients were identified as males with urothelial cancer of bladder origin, and a prior smoking history was reported by 18 of 29 patients. An ECOG performance status of 0 or 1 was recorded for the patients, and 0 to 3 prior chemotherapy regimens had been received by the patients. Blood samples were analyzed at two time points: 3 weeks after treatment start (second dose) and 6 weeks after treatment start. A median of about 140,000 T cells and 65,000 to 90,000 unique TCRs was obtained from blood samples, and a median clonality of roughly 0.08 was observed. An exploratory multi-omic analysis was conducted of the somatic, immune and clinical correlates of response to PD-L1 blockade with atezolizumab in urothelial cancer. Pretreatment tumor samples, along with matched peripheral blood serially collected before and after atezolizumab treatment, were subjected to TCR sequencing. Durable clinical benefit meant progression-free survival longer than 6 months, and TCR features were also tested against progression-free and overall survival. In the same patients, whole exome sequencing and RNA sequencing of pretreatment tumors were performed in addition to TCR sequencing. Durable clinical benefit was achieved by nine patients and was not achieved by 20 patients. Pretreatment blood TCR-seq was available for under 35 patients, at least one posttreatment blood collection was obtained for about 24 patients, and tumor TCR-seq was available for about 24 patients. Study-level results and caveats: Because of the small sample size (n ≈ 30) and the many exploratory analyses performed, the results are intended to be regarded as hypothesis-generating. Among patients with durable benefit, tumor-associated TCR clones showed greater expansion in peripheral blood 3 weeks after treatment started (n ≈ 20, p = 0.022). A pretreatment peripheral blood TCR clonality below the median was linked to improved progression-free and overall survival.

Between the V and J ends, shortened by 4 bases and 1 base respectively, the junction contains 19 bases. The CDR3 holds 17 amino acids from the cysteine to the phenylalanine. CDR3 DNA only is kept here, 51 bases in frame from base 1. Via the germline V gene (reference sequence), CDR1 is SGHAT and CDR2 FQDESV. The sample's time point, from its label and the paper: peripheral blood 6 weeks after treatment start. The cohort included some 30 patients with locally advanced or metastatic urothelial carcinoma who were treated at Memorial Sloan Kettering on a trial protocol. Peripheral blood mononuclear cells were collected from each patient pretreatment and during treatment, giving between 1 and 8 total time points per patient. The Qiagen DNeasy Blood extraction kit was used to purify genomic DNA from total PBMCs and tumor samples. Collected pretreatment and during treatment, PBMCs were isolated and stored as previously described.

Note on this clone: Its antigen specificity is not known. The input lacks base qualities; no much larger clone sits a single base away.

To estimate absolute template abundance from read counts, synthetic TCR analog templates were spiked into each PCR. The immunoSEQ assay used bias-controlled V and J gene primers to amplify TCRbeta CDR3 regions from genomic DNA. Sequencing of rearranged TCRbeta segments was performed at approximately 20X coverage. On the study's bioinformatics: Sequencing errors were corrected by clustering, and CDR3s were annotated against IMGT so that V, D and J genes could be assigned. Downstream analyses used only productive TCRbeta rearrangements and left out out-of-frame or stop-codon sequences. Clonality was calculated as one minus the Shannon entropy normalized by the log of the number of unique productive sequences. Fisher's exact test with Benjamini-Hochberg correction, using a cutoff of adjusted p below 0.01, was how clones that differed between time points or between blood and tumor were identified. The source is immuneACCESS, and TCRdb retained only in-frame sequences with V and J called. Part of the clones is not carried over; for the studies checked, unresolved V genes explain less than half of this, and the remainder is unexplained. V and J calls and clone size are those listed in that table; D and trimming were worked out from the DNA. For this sample the table gives 48,000 or so clones, of which 80% to 90% were detected only once. The top ten constitute about 10% of the sample.

The input for sequencing was PBMCs, taken around atezolizumab (anti-PD-L1) treatment. The V and J segments used are TRBV11-1 and TRBJ1-2, with no reliable assignment of the D segment. This sequence was found in a man between 70 and 80 years old with urothelial cancer. In nucleotides, the sequence is TGTGCCAGCAGCTCCCCCAGGACGGAGGCGGGTAACTATGGCTACACCTTC. This encodes CASSSPRTEAGNYGYTF.